This entry lists 17 T cell receptor beta chains sequenced from one sample in a study of blood T cell repertoires in COVID-19. Generated by immunoSEQ multiplex PCR, the TCRdb table keeps only in-frame clones and is missing some. Found here are some 250,000 clones, approximately 85% of them singletons; the top ten hold 9.5% to 15%. The specimen sequenced was peripheral blood. These receptors were obtained from a woman aged 55-70 years with active or convalescent COVID-19.

The rearrangement joins TRBV2 to TRBJ2-2; no firm D call. Germline V gene sequence: CDR1 SNHLY, CDR2 FYNNEI. Trimming took off 4 bases at V and 9 bases at J, with 9 bases between the two ends. The CDR3 runs to 12 residues. Here the CDR3 reads CASSVNNRELFF. The CDR3 nucleotides are TGTGCCAGCAGTGTAAACAACCGGGAGCTGTTTTTT.

The rearrangement joins TRBV21-1 to TRBJ1-1. TRBV21-1 is a known pseudogene. The CDR3 has 13 amino acids. The CDR3 sequence: CASSKKGSTEAFF. CDR3 nucleotides: TGTGCCAGCAGCAAGAAAGGGAGCACTGAAGCTTTCTTT.

The chain is built from TRBV5-4 and TRBJ1-1; 9 nucleotides agree with TRBD1. There are 16 residues in the CDR3. Germline CDR1 reads SGHNT; CDR2 reads YYREEE (reference sequence). V dropped 0 bases and J dropped 1; count of bases not matched to a gene: 4. The CDR3 nucleotides are TGTGCCAGCAGCTTGGCTTGGGGACAGGGGAACACTGAAGCTTTCTTT. This translates into CASSLAWGQGNTEAFF.

This chain joins TRBV19 and TRBJ1-3, with TRBD1 matching over 9 bases. The V segment lost 6 bases and the J segment 8 bases; nucleotides outside the gene matches: 14. The CDR3 sequence is 16 residues long. Looked up from germline, CDR1 is LNHDA and CDR2 is SQIVND (reference sequence). CDR3 sequence: CASRRTGTGKGDTIYF. The CDR3 DNA reads TGTGCCAGTAGAAGAACCGGGACAGGGAAGGGGGACACCATATATTTT.

This clone was picked up a small number of times. The V gene is TRBV4-1, the J gene TRBJ2-1; 12 positions agree with TRBD2. Per the germline V gene, CDR1 is MGHRA and CDR2 is YSYEKL. V shed 1 base and J 8 bases; nucleotides not matched to a gene: 6. CDR3 size: 16 residues. CDR3 sequence reads: CASSQVASGGAHEQFF. The CDR3 DNA reads as TGCGCCAGCAGCCAAGTGGCTAGCGGGGGGGCCCATGAGCAGTTCTTC.

At least ten counts were recorded for this clone. This sequence joins TRBV7-2 and TRBJ2-5, with TRBD2 identical over 13 bases. Germline CDR1 SGHTA, CDR2 FQGNSA. The J segment lost 5 bases and the V segment lost 1 base, leaving 4 bases of the junction unmatched. The CDR3 loop spans 16 amino acids. The CDR3 DNA is TGTGCCAGCAGCTTAGGACTAGCGGGGGGCCGGGAGACCCAGTACTTC. Encoded protein: CASSLGLAGGRETQYF.

The rearrangement links TRBV12-3 or TRBV12-4 to TRBJ1-1; no reliable D call. V lost 4 bases and J 1 base, leaving 7 bases between the germline ends. CDR3 size: 13 residues. CDR3 residues: CASSSTENTEAFF. The CDR3 nucleotides read TGTGCCAGCAGTTCGACTGAGAACACTGAAGCTTTCTTT.

In the case of this clone: Germline is not matched at one junction end, which may reflect a read error. V is TRBV5-1 and J is TRBJ2-7; the match to TRBD2 covers 8 bases. The V gene's germline CDR1 is SGHRS and CDR2 YFSETQ. The length of the CDR3 is 16 residues. CDR3: CASSPLAGRDSHEQYF. CDR3 bases: TGCGCCAGCAGCCCCCTAGCGGGTCGTGACTCCCACGAGCAGTACTTC.

The chain couples TRBV15 to TRBJ2-7; TRBD2 aligns across 8 bases. Germline V CDR1 and CDR2: LNHNV, YYDKDF (reference sequence). The trim removed 0 bases at V and 3 bases at J, leaving 7 bases unmatched. The CDR3 is 16 amino acids. The CDR3 DNA is TGTGCCACCAGCAGAGACCGGGCGGGGGGTTACTACGAGCAGTACTTC. Translating gives CATSRDRAGGYYEQYF.

This clone was recorded at least ten times. V and J are TRBV10-1 and TRBJ1-2; D possibly corresponds to TRBD1 (6 bases). Germline V CDR1 and CDR2: WNHNN, SYGVQD (reference sequence). Trimming took 6 bases from V and 5 from J, leaving 16 bases between them. The length of the CDR3 is 14 residues. The CDR3 is CASRWTEGGYGYTF. DNA for the CDR3: TGCGCCAGCAGATGGACAGAAGGTGGTTATGGCTACACCTTC.

The V gene is TRBV4-1, the J gene TRBJ1-1; D is unclear. The germline V gene encodes CDR1 MGHRA and CDR2 YSYEKL. With 1 base removed from V and 3 bases from J, the gap between germline ends came to 9 bases. The CDR3 contains 14 residues. CDR3 bases: TGCGCCAGCAGCCAAGGAACGAGGGACACTGAAGCTTTCTTT. Translating it yields CASSQGTRDTEAFF.

This sequence joins TRBV29-1 and TRBJ1-3, with 9 nucleotides matching TRBD1. This CDR3 is 13 amino acids long. Trimming cost V 4 bases and J 3 bases; bases outside gene matches: 1. CDR1 and CDR2 from the germline V gene are SQVTM and ANQGSEA. CDR3 DNA: TGCAGCGTTGGGGACAGGGTTGGAAACACCATATATTTT. The encoded protein is CSVGDRVGNTIYF.

The rearrangement links TRBV6-4 to TRBJ2-7; a weak D match, TRBD2 (5 bases). The germline V and J ends were trimmed by 6 bases and 6 bases, with 12 bases remaining between them. This CDR3 region has 12 residues. Germline-derived CDR1 and CDR2 are MRHNA and SNTAGT. CDR3 in DNA: TGTGCCAGCAGCAGAGGGTACGGCGAGCAGTACTTC. Amino acid sequence: CASSRGYGEQYF.

The chain joins TRBV30 to TRBJ1-1, with D perhaps TRBD1 (5 bases). The CDR3 extends over 12 amino acids. Trimming left V 7 bases short and J 0 bases short, with 9 bases between. In germline, CDR1 is GTSNPN, CDR2 SVGIG (reference sequence). CDR3 DNA: TGTGCCTCTTACAGGATGAACACTGAAGCTTTCTTT. This sequence encodes CASYRMNTEAFF.

This rearrangement joins TRBV24-1 to TRBJ1-1, with a tentative D call TRBD1 (6 bases). The V and J ends lost 7 bases and 0 bases respectively, with 14 bases between them. Germline CDR1 reads KGHDR; CDR2 reads SFDVKD. There are 15 residues in the CDR3. CDR3 DNA: TGTGCCACCAGCGGATACAGGGCCATGAACACTGAAGCTTTCTTT. Translation gives CATSGYRAMNTEAFF.

The chain links TRBV7-9 to TRBJ1-1; 10 bases map to TRBD1. Germline loops: CDR1 SEHNR, CDR2 FQNEAQ (reference sequence). Germline trimming cut 7 bases from V and 4 bases from J; bases unmatched to any gene: 9. This CDR3 is built from 15 residues. The CDR3 bases are TGTGCCAGCACCCCCCGGGGACAGGGGAGCACTGAAGCTTTCTTT. This translates into CASTPRGQGSTEAFF. Complete variable domain (other parts from reference TRBV7-9 and TRBJ1-1): DTGVSQNPRHKITKRGQNVTFRCDPISEHNRLYWYRQTLGQGPEFLTYFQNEAQLEKSRLLSDRFSAERPKGSFSTLEIQRTEQGDSAMYLCASTPRGQGSTEAFFGQGTRLTVV.

The chain couples TRBV29-1 to TRBJ2-3, with D hard to call. This CDR3 contains 14 residues. Germline V gives CDR1 SQVTM, CDR2 ANQGSEA. V gave up 6 bases and J gave up 2 bases, with 15 bases separating them. This CDR3 reads CSVRQVLDTDTQYF. The CDR3 region has the DNA TGCAGCGTCCGTCAGGTCCTTGACACAGATACGCAGTATTTT.